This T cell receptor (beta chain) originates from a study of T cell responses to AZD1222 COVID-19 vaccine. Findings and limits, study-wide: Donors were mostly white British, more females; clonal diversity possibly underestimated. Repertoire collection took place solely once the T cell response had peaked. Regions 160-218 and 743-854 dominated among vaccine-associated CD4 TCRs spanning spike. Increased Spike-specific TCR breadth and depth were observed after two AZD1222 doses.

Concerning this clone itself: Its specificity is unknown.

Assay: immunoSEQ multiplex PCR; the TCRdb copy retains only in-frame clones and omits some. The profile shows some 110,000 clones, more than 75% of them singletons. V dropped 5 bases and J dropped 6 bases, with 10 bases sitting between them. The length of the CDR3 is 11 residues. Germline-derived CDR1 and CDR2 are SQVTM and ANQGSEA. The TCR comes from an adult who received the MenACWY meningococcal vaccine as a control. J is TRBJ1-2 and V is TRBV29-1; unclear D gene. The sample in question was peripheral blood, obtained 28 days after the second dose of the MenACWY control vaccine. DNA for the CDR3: TGCAGCGTTCATGGGGAAGATGGCTACACCTTC. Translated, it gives CSVHGEDGYTF.